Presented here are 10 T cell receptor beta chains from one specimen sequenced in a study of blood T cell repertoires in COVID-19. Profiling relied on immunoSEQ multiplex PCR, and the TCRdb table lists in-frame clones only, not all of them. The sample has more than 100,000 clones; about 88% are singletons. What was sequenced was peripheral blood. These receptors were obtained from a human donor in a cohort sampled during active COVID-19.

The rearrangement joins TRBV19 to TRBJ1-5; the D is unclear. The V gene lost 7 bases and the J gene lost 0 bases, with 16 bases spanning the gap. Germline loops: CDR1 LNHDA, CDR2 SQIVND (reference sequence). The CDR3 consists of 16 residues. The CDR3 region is CASTDFGAYSNQPQHF. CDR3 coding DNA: TGTGCCAGTACGGACTTCGGCGCCTATAGCAATCAGCCCCAGCATTTT.

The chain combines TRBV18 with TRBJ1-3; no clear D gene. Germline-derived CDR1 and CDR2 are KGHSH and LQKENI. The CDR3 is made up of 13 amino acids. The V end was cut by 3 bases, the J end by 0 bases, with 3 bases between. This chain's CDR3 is CASSPSSGNTIYF. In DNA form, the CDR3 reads TGTGCCAGCTCACCGAGCTCTGGAAACACCATATATTTT.

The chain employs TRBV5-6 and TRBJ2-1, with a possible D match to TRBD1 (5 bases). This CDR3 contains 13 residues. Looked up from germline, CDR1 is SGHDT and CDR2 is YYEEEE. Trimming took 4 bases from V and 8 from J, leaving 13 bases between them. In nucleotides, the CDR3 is TGTGCCAGCAGCCGACAGCCAGGGTATGAGCAGTTCTTC. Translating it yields CASSRQPGYEQFF.

CDR3 coding DNA: TGTGCCAGCAGTTCCTCAACTAGCGAGGGGTACGAGCAGTACTTC. Amino acid sequence: CASSSSTSEGYEQYF. The chain links TRBV6-2 or TRBV6-3 to TRBJ2-7; 7 bases match TRBD2. V shed 4 bases, J shed 4 bases, and the junction held 10 bases outside the gene matches. This CDR3 region has 15 residues. Germline CDR1 is MNHEY and CDR2 is SVGEGT.

CDR3 amino acids: CASSDDRGLISGNTIYF. The CDR3 DNA is TGTGCCAGCAGCGACGACAGGGGACTGATCTCTGGAAACACCATATATTTT. This chain uses TRBV5-4 with TRBJ1-3; 8 bases map to TRBD1. CDR3 length: 17 residues. Germline assignment: CDR1 SGHNT and CDR2 YYREEE (reference sequence). Trimming took 4 bases from V and 0 from J; bases not matched to a gene: 9.

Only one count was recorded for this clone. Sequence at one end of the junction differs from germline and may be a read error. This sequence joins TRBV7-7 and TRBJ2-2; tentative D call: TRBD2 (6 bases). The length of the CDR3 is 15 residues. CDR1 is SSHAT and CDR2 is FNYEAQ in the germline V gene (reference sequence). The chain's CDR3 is CASSLLPGVTGELFF. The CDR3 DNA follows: TGTGCTAGCAGCTTGCTCCCGGGAGTCACCGGGGAGCTGTTTTTT.

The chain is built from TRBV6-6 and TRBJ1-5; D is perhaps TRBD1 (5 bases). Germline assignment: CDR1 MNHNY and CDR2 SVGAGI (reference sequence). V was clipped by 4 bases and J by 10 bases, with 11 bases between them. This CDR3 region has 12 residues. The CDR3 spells CASSLGGGPQHF. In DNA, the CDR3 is TGTGCCAGCAGTTTGGGGGGGGGACCCCAGCATTTT.

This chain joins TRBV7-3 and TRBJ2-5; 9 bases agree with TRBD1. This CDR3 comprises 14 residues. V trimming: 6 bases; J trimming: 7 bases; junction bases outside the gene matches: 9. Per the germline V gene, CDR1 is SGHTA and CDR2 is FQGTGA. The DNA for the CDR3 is TGTGCCAGCAGGATGACAGGGGGGGCCGGGACCCAGTACTTC. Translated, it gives CASRMTGGAGTQYF. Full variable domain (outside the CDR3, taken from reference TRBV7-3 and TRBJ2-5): GAGVSQTPSNKVTEKGKYVELRCDPISGHTALYWYRQSLGQGPEFLIYFQGTGAADDSGLPNDRFFAVRPEGSVSTLKIQRTERGDSAVYLCASRMTGGAGTQYFGPGTRLLVL.

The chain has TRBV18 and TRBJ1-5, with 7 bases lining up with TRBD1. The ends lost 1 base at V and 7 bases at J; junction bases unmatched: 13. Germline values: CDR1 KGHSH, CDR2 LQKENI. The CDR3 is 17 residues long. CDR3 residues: CASSPLGRDRVRQPQHF. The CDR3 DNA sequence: TGTGCCAGCTCACCACTAGGAAGAGACAGGGTAAGACAGCCCCAGCATTTT. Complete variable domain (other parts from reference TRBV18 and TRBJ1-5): NAGVMQNPRHLVRRRGQEARLRCSPMKGHSHVYWYRQLPEEGLKFMVYLQKENIIDESGMPKERFSAEFPKEGPSILRIQQVVRGDSAAYFCASSPLGRDRVRQPQHFGDGTRLSIL.

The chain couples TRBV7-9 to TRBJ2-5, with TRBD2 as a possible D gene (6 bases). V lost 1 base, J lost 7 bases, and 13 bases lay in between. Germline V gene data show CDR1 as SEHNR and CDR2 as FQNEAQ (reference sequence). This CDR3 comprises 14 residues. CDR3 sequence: CASSLVSVGGTQYF. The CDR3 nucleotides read TGTGCCAGCAGCTTAGTAAGCGTGGGGGGGACCCAGTACTTC.